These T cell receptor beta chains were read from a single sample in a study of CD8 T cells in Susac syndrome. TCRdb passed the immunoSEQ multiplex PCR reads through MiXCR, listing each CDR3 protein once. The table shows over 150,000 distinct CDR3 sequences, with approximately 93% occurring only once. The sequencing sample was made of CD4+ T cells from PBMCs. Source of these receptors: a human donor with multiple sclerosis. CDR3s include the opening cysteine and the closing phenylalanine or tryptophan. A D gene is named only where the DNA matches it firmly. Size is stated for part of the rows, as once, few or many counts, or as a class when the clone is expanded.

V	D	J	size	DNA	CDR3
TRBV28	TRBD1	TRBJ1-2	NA	TGTGCCAGCAGTTCTCCCTCCCTGACAGGGGGCGGCTACACCTTC	CASSSPSLTGGGYTF
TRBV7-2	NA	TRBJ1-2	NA	TGTGCCAGCAGCGTCCGCAGAGAAACCTATGATGGCTACACCTTC	CASSVRRETYDGYTF
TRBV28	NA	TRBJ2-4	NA	TGTGCCAGCAGTCCCCGCGGGTTCGGGATAGCCAAAAACATTCAGTACTTC	CASSPRGFGIAKNIQYF
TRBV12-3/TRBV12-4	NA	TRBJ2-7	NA	TGTGCCAGCACCCCGGGACCCCATTCCTACGAGCAGTACTTC	CASTPGPHSYEQYF
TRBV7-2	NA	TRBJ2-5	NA	TGTGCCAGCAGCTCCTTATTGGGGACCCAGTACTTC	CASSSLLGTQYF
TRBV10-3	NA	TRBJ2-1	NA	TGTGCCATCAGTGGAACCAATTCTCGAGGATCCTACAATGAGCAGTTCTTC	CAISGTNSRGSYNEQFF
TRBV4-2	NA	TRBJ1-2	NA	TGTGCCAGCAGCCGAGGGACAACCTATGGCTACACCTTC	CASSRGTTYGYTF
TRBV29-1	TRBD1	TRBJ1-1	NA	TGCAGCGTGAGGAGACAGGGCCACACTGAAGCTTTCTTT	CSVRRQGHTEAFF
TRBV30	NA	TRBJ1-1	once	TGTGCCTGGAGGGGGACGGGGAGGCCTGAAGCTTTCTTT	CAWRGTGRPEAFF
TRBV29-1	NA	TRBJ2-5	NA	TGCAGCGCCGTAGTCCCGGGCGAGGAGACCCAGTACTTC	CSAVVPGEETQYF
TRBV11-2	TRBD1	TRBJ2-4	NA	TGTGCCAGCAGCATTGGGGACAGAGCCAAAAACATTCAGTACTTC	CASSIGDRAKNIQYF
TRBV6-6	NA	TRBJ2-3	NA	TGTGCCAGCACCCTCGATGGCCGGGCGAGTCGGGATACGCAGTATTTT	CASTLDGRASRDTQYF
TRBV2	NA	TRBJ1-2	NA	TGTGCCAGCAGACCCACAGGACCCTATGGCTACACCTTC	CASRPTGPYGYTF
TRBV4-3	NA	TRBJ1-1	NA	TGCGCCAGCAGCCAAGTTGGGGGGCGGGACACTGAAGCTTTCTTT	CASSQVGGRDTEAFF
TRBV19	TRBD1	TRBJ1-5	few	TGTGCCAGTACTGACAGGGCTAATCAGCCCCAGCATTTT	CASTDRANQPQHF
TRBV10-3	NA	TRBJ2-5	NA	TGTGCCACTCACGGGGGCTCTGGGGAGACCCAGTACTTC	CATHGGSGETQYF
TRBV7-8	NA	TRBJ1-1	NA	TGTGCCAGCAGCTTCCCGGCAGGAGGGGTCGGTGAAGCTTTCTTT	CASSFPAGGVGEAFF
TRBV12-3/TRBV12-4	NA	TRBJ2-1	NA	TGTGCCAGCAGTTTTTACAATGAGCAGTTCTTC	CASSFYNEQFF
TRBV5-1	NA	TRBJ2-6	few	TGCGCCAGCAGCCCATGGGGCGGGGCCAACGTCCTGACTTTC	CASSPWGGANVLTF
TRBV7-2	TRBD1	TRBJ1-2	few	TGTGCCAGCAGCCACCGGGACAGGGGGTTAGTCGACTATGGCTACACCTTC	CASSHRDRGLVDYGYTF
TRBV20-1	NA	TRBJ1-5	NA	TGCAGTGCTCGGGGACTGGGCCTCGGGCCCCAGCATTTT	CSARGLGLGPQHF
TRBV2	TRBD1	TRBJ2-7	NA	TGTGCCAGCAGTAGGGGGCTGGGGGATTACGAGCAGTACTTC	CASSRGLGDYEQYF
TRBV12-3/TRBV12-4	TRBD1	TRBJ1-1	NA	TGTGCCAGCAGTTTAGACAGGGGTTGGGGCACTGAAGCTTTCTTT	CASSLDRGWGTEAFF
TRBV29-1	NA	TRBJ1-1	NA	TGCAGCGTTGAGGTGCCGGCAGGCAACACTGAAGCTTTCTTT	CSVEVPAGNTEAFF
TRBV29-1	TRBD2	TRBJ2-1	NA	TGCAGCGCTTCCGGGACTAGCGGGATTTACAATGAGCAGTTCTTC	CSASGTSGIYNEQFF
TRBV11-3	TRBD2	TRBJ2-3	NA	TGTGCCAGCAGCCCGGGACTAGGGGTCACAGATACGCAGTATTTT	CASSPGLGVTDTQYF
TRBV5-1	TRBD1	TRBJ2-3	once	TGCGCCAGCAGCCCCGGACAGGACACAGATACGCAGTATTTT	CASSPGQDTDTQYF
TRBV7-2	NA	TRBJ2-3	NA	TGTGCCAGCAGCTTAGGGGATGGGGATACGCAGTATTTT	CASSLGDGDTQYF
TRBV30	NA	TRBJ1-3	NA	TGTGCCTGGAGTGAGGACAGCTCTGGAAACACCATATATTTT	CAWSEDSSGNTIYF
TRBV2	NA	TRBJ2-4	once	TGTGCCAGCAGTCGCGGGACAGTAGCCAAAAACATTCAGTACTTC	CASSRGTVAKNIQYF
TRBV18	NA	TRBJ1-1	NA	TGTGCCAGCTCAAAAGACAAGAACACTGAAGCTTTCTTT	CASSKDKNTEAFF
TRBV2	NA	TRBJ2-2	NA	TGTGCCAGCAGTGTGGGGAGCCGGGCTACCGGGGAGCTGTTTTTT	CASSVGSRATGELFF
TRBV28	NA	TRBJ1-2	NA	TGTGCCAGCAGCCCGGCCAGGGCTGGGTACTCTGGCTACACCTTC	CASSPARAGYSGYTF
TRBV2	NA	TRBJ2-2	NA	TGTGCCAGCAGTCGGACTCCAGCCGGCGGGGAGCTGTTTTTT	CASSRTPAGGELFF
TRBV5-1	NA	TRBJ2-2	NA	TGCGCCAGCAGCTTACCACAAGCGAACACCGGGGAGCTGTTTTTT	CASSLPQANTGELFF
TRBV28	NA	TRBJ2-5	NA	TGTGCCAGCGAAACAAGGACCTCCCGGACCCAGTACTTC	CASETRTSRTQYF
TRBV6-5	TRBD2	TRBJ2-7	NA	TGTGCCAGCAGCTCAACACTAGCGGGGGGGGACGAGCAGTACTTC	CASSSTLAGGDEQYF
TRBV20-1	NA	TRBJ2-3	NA	TGCAGTGCTAGTGTACAGGGAGGGGATACGCAGTATTTT	CSASVQGGDTQYF
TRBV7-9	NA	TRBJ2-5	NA	TGTGCCAGCAGCTTAGCGACCCAAGAGACCCAGTACTTC	CASSLATQETQYF
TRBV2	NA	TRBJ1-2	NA	TGTGCCAGCAGTGAGCTGTCGCGAGTACTCTATGGCTACACCTTC	CASSELSRVLYGYTF
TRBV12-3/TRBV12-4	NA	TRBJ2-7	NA	TGTGCCAGCAGCCGAAGGGACTCACTCGAGCAGTACTTC	CASSRRDSLEQYF
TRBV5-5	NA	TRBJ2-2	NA	TGTGCCAGCAGCTTGGCCCTCCAAAGGATCACCGGGGAGCTGTTTTTT	CASSLALQRITGELFF